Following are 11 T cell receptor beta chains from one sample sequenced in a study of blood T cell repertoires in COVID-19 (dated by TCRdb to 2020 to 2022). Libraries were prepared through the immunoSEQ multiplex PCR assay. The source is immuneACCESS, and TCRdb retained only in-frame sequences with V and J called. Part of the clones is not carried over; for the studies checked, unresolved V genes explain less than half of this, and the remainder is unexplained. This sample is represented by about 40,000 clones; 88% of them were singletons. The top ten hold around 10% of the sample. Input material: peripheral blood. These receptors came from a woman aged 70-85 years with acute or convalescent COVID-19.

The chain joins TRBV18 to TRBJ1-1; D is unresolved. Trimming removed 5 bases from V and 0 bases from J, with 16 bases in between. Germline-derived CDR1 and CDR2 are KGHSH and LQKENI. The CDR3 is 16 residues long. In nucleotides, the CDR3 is TGTGCCAGCTCAGCTGCGGCTTGGCAAATGAACACTGAAGCTTTCTTT. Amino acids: CASSAAAWQMNTEAFF.

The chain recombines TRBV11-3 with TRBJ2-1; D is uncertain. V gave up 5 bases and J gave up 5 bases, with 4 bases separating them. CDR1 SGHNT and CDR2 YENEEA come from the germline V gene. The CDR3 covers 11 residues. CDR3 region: CASSQNNEQFF. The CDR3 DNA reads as TGTGCCAGCAGCCAGAACAATGAGCAGTTCTTC.

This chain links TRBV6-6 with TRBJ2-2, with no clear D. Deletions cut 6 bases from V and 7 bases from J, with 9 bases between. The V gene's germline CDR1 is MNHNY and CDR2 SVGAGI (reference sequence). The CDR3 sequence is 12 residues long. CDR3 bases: TGTGCCAGCAGCCTACCCCTCGGGGAGCTGTTTTTT. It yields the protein CASSLPLGELFF.

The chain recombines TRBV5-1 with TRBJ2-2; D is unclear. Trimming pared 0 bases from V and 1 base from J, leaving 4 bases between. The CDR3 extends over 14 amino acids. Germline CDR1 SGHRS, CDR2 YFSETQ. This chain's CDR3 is CASSLDGNTGELFF. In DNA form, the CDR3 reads TGCGCCAGCAGCTTGGACGGGAACACCGGGGAGCTGTTTTTT.

The CDR3 reads CASSATSGRTGELFF. The DNA for the CDR3 is TGTGCCAGCAGCGCCACTAGCGGGAGGACCGGGGAGCTGTTTTTT. V is TRBV9 and J is TRBJ2-2; the match to TRBD2 covers 12 bases. The V gene end was trimmed by 3 bases and the J gene end by 5 bases; junction bases not matched to a gene: 2. CDR1 and CDR2 from the germline V gene are SGDLS and YYNGEE. The CDR3 spans 15 residues.

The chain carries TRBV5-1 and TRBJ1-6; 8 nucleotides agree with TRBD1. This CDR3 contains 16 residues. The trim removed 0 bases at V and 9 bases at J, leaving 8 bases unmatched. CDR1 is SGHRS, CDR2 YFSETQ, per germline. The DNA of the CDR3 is TGCGCCAGCAGCTTGGCGGGGCAGGGGGCGAGTTCACCCCTCCACTTT. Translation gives CASSLAGQGASSPLHF. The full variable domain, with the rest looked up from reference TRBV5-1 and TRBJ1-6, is KAGVTQTPRYLIKTRGQQVTLSCSPISGHRSVSWYQQTPGQGLQFLFEYFSETQRNKGNFPGRFSGRQFSNSRSEMNVSTLELGDSALYLCASSLAGQGASSPLHFGNGTRLTVT.

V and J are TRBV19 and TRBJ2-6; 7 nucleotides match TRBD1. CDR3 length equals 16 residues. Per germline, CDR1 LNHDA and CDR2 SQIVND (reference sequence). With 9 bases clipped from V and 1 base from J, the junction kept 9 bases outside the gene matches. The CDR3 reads CASRDRVNSGANVLTF. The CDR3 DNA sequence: TGTGCCAGCCGGGACAGAGTGAATTCTGGGGCCAACGTCCTGACTTTC.

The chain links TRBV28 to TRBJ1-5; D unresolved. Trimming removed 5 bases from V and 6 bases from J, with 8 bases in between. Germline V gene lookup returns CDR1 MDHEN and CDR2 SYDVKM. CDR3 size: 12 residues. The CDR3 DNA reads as TGTGCCAGCAGTCCCCCTTTTCAGCCCCAGCATTTT. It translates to CASSPPFQPQHF.

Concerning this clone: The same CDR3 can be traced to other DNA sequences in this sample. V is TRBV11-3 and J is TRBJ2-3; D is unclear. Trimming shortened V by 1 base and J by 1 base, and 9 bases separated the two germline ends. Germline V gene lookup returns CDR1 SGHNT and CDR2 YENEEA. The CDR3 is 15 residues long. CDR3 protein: CASSLAGAGTDTQYF. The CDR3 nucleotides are TGTGCCAGCAGCTTAGCCGGCGCGGGCACAGATACGCAGTATTTT.

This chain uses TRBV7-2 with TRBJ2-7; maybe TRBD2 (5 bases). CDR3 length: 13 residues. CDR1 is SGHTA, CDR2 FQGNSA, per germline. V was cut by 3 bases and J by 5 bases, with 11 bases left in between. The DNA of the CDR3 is TGTGCCAGCAGCTTCGGGTCCGGGAACGAGCAGTACGTC. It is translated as CASSFGSGNEQYV.

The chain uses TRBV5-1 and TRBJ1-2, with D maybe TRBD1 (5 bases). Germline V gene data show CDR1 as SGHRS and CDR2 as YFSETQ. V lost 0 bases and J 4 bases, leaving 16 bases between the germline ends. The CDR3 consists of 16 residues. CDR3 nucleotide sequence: TGCGCCAGCAGCTTGGCCGGGGGACCCTCTTTCTATGGCTACACCTTC. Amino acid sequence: CASSLAGGPSFYGYTF.